What follows are 4 T cell receptor beta chains derived from one specimen sequenced in a study of identifying expanded T cells in peripheral blood. Assay used: immunoSEQ multiplex PCR; TCRdb lists only in-frame clones, some missing. The sample holds 50,000 to 65,000 clones, about 85% seen once. Sequenced material: blood. The receptors derive from a person between 18 and 75 years old in good health.

This chain uses TRBV6-5 with TRBJ1-1; tentative D call: TRBD1 (6 bases). The CDR3 covers 14 residues. The germline V and J ends were trimmed by 6 bases and 1 base, with 12 bases remaining between them. In germline, CDR1 is MNHEY, CDR2 SVGAGI. The CDR3 DNA follows: TGTGCCAGCAGAGCGACAGGACCGAACACTGAAGCTTTCTTT. Amino acid sequence: CASRATGPNTEAFF.

The chain uses TRBV4-3 and TRBJ1-2, with D possibly being TRBD1 (5 bases). Germline V gene lookup returns CDR1 LGHNA and CDR2 YSLEER. V shed 1 base and J shed 4 bases, with 7 bases lying between them. The CDR3 is 13 amino acids. This CDR3 is CASSQVGLYGYTF. The CDR3 DNA is TGCGCCAGCAGCCAAGTGGGGCTCTATGGCTACACCTTC.

The chain uses TRBV10-2 and TRBJ2-2; 7 nucleotides line up with TRBD2. The junction had 12 bases not matched to a gene; V was cut back by 9 bases and J by 2 bases. CDR1 is WSHSY, CDR2 SAAADI, per germline. This CDR3 is 16 amino acids long. Here the CDR3 reads CARLVGGDPNTGELFF. CDR3 DNA sequence: TGCGCCAGACTAGTTGGGGGGGACCCCAACACCGGGGAGCTGTTTTTT.

This clone appeared a few times. The V gene is TRBV7-9, the J gene TRBJ2-7; TRBD1 matches at 7 bases. Germline CDR1 is SEHNR and CDR2 is FQNEAQ (reference sequence). This CDR3 comprises 15 residues. V shed 5 bases, J shed 2 bases, and the junction held 9 bases outside the gene matches. DNA for the CDR3: TGTGCCAGCAGCGACTATACAGGGGCCACCTACGAGCAGTACTTC. Translated, it gives CASSDYTGATYEQYF.